These T cell receptor beta chains were read from a single sample in a study of shared clonotypes between healthy human individuals. Sequencing was performed with immunoSEQ multiplex PCR; in TCRdb, only in-frame clones are kept and a portion is missing. The sample records 1,500,000 or so clones, approximately 96% being singletons. Material: naive CD4+ T cells sorted from blood. All receptors derive from a young man in good health. Each CDR3 is given with its conserved first and last residue. Each record gives: V gene, J gene, D gene, clone size, CDR3 DNA, CDR3 protein. D genes are given only for firm matches. Rows give clone size only sometimes, using once, few, many, or a class for an expanded clone.

V gene: TRBV10-3; J gene: TRBJ2-3; D gene: TRBD2; clone size: NA; CDR3 DNA: TGTGCCGCGAGCCCCCAGCGGGAGGGATATACGCAGTATTTT; CDR3 protein: CAASPQREGYTQYF
V gene: TRBV6-1; J gene: TRBJ2-7; D gene: TRBD1; clone size: NA; CDR3 DNA: TGTGCCAGCAGCCCGGGACAGGGGTTCCACGAGCAGTACTTC; CDR3 protein: CASSPGQGFHEQYF
V gene: TRBV5-1; J gene: TRBJ2-1; D gene: TRBD2; clone size: NA; CDR3 DNA: TGCGCCAGCAGCACCCTAGCGGGGACGGGAAATTACAATGAGCAGTTCTTC; CDR3 protein: CASSTLAGTGNYNEQFF
V gene: TRBV18; J gene: TRBJ1-1; D gene: TRBD1; clone size: NA; CDR3 DNA: TGTGCCAGCTCACCTCTTCGGGACAGGGATACTGAAGCTTTCTTT; CDR3 protein: CASSPLRDRDTEAFF
V gene: TRBV6-1; J gene: TRBJ1-2; D gene: NA; clone size: NA; CDR3 DNA: TGTGCCAGCAGTGAACTCCCAGGGGCGGACTATGGCTACACCTTC; CDR3 protein: CASSELPGADYGYTF
V gene: TRBV20-1; J gene: TRBJ2-1; D gene: NA; clone size: NA; CDR3 DNA: TGCAGTGGAGTAGGCAATGAGCAGTTCTTC; CDR3 protein: CSGVGNEQFF
V gene: TRBV19; J gene: TRBJ1-3; D gene: NA; clone size: NA; CDR3 DNA: TGTGCCAGTAGTATCACAGGCGGCTCTGGAAACACCATATATTTT; CDR3 protein: CASSITGGSGNTIYF
V gene: TRBV19; J gene: TRBJ2-1; D gene: TRBD1; clone size: NA; CDR3 DNA: TGTGCCAGTGCGGGACAGGGGGCTTGGAATGAGCAGTTCTTC; CDR3 protein: CASAGQGAWNEQFF
V gene: TRBV5-1; J gene: TRBJ2-1; D gene: TRBD2; clone size: NA; CDR3 DNA: TGCGCCAGCCAGGGACTAGCGGGTGGCTCCTACAATGAGCAGTTCTTC; CDR3 protein: CASQGLAGGSYNEQFF
V gene: TRBV28; J gene: TRBJ2-1; D gene: TRBD2; clone size: NA; CDR3 DNA: TGTGCCAGCAACCTAGCGGGACCCACCTACAATGAGCAGTTCTTC; CDR3 protein: CASNLAGPTYNEQFF
V gene: TRBV19; J gene: TRBJ2-7; D gene: NA; clone size: NA; CDR3 DNA: TGTGCCAGTAGTATAGAAGGGGCCGGGGGCTACGAGCAGTACTTC; CDR3 protein: CASSIEGAGGYEQYF
V gene: TRBV28; J gene: TRBJ2-7; D gene: TRBD1; clone size: once; CDR3 DNA: TGTGCCAGCAGGGAGACAGGGGGCGTCTCCTACGAGCAGTACTTC; CDR3 protein: CASRETGGVSYEQYF
V gene: TRBV7-2; J gene: TRBJ1-5; D gene: TRBD1; clone size: NA; CDR3 DNA: TGTGCCAGCAGCTTAGGAGGACAGGGACTAAATCAGCCCCAGCATTTT; CDR3 protein: CASSLGGQGLNQPQHF
V gene: TRBV7-6; J gene: TRBJ2-5; D gene: NA; clone size: NA; CDR3 DNA: TGTGCCAGCAGCTTAAACGCAGGGCAAGAGACCCAGTACTTC; CDR3 protein: CASSLNAGQETQYF
V gene: TRBV5-6; J gene: TRBJ1-1; D gene: NA; clone size: NA; CDR3 DNA: TGTGCCAGCAGCTCTTATGTACAGGTCCTGACTGAAGCTTTCTTT; CDR3 protein: CASSSYVQVLTEAFF
V gene: TRBV28; J gene: TRBJ1-2; D gene: NA; clone size: NA; CDR3 DNA: TGTGCCAGCAGTACAGGGTACGGCTACACCTTC; CDR3 protein: CASSTGYGYTF
V gene: TRBV28; J gene: TRBJ2-7; D gene: NA; clone size: NA; CDR3 DNA: TGTGCCAGCAGTTTAACGGGGGAGCAGTACTTC; CDR3 protein: CASSLTGEQYF
V gene: TRBV28; J gene: TRBJ2-5; D gene: NA; clone size: NA; CDR3 DNA: TGTGCCAGCAACAGGTGGCCGGGGGAGACCCAGTACTTC; CDR3 protein: CASNRWPGETQYF
V gene: TRBV19; J gene: TRBJ2-7; D gene: TRBD1; clone size: NA; CDR3 DNA: TGTGCCAGCCGGGACAGACTCTACGAGCAGTACTTC; CDR3 protein: CASRDRLYEQYF
V gene: TRBV9; J gene: TRBJ1-4; D gene: NA; clone size: NA; CDR3 DNA: TGTGCCAGCAGCGTAGAACAGAGAAGGGGTGAAAAACTGTTTTTT; CDR3 protein: CASSVEQRRGEKLFF
V gene: TRBV28; J gene: TRBJ1-5; D gene: NA; clone size: NA; CDR3 DNA: TGTGCCAGCAGTTTCCAACAGGGATATCAGCCCCAGCATTTT; CDR3 protein: CASSFQQGYQPQHF
V gene: TRBV7-2; J gene: TRBJ2-2; D gene: TRBD2; clone size: NA; CDR3 DNA: TGTGCCAGCAGCCCGGGGACTAGCGGAACCGGGGAGCTGTTTTTT; CDR3 protein: CASSPGTSGTGELFF
V gene: TRBV5-6; J gene: TRBJ2-7; D gene: TRBD1; clone size: NA; CDR3 DNA: TGTGCCAGCAGCTTGGTTAGGGGGCGTAGCGAGCAGTACTTC; CDR3 protein: CASSLVRGRSEQYF
V gene: TRBV28; J gene: TRBJ1-5; D gene: NA; clone size: NA; CDR3 DNA: TGTGCCAGCAGTTTTCGGACGGGTTTGGGGAATCAGCCCCAGCATTTT; CDR3 protein: CASSFRTGLGNQPQHF
V gene: TRBV11-2; J gene: TRBJ2-7; D gene: TRBD1; clone size: NA; CDR3 DNA: TGTGCCAGCAGCCAGGGGACAGGGCGGGTCTACGAGCAGTACTTC; CDR3 protein: CASSQGTGRVYEQYF